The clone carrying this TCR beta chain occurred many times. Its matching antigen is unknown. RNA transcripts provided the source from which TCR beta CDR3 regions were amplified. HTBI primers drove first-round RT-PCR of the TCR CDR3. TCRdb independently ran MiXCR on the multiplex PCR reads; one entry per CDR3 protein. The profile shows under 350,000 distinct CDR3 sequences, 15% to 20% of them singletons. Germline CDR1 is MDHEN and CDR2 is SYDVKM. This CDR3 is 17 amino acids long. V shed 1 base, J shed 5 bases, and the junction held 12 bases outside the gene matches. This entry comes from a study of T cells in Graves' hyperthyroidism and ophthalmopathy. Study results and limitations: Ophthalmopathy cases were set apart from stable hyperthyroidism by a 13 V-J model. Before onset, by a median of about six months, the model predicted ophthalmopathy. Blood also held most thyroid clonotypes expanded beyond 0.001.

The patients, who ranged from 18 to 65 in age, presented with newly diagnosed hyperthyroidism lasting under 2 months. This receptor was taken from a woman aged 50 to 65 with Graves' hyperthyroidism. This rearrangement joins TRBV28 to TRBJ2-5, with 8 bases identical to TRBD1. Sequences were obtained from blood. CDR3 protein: CASSLSRWGQVDETQYF. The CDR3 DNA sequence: TGTGCCAGCAGTTTATCTCGGTGGGGACAGGTGGATGAGACCCAGTACTTC.